The sequence of this T cell receptor beta chain was determined in a study of cytomegalovirus exposure and HLA in healthy donors. Vbeta (60) and Jbeta (13) primers were used in the PCR. Some clones are missing from TCRdb's copy, which holds only in-frame ones; the method was immunoSEQ multiplex PCR. The table shows 100,000 to 150,000 clones, with roughly four fifths occurring only once. The trim removed 4 bases at V and 0 bases at J, leaving 9 bases unmatched. This CDR3 has 17 residues. Looked up from germline, CDR1 is LGHNA and CDR2 is YSLEER. The study's findings and limits: At a 0.05 false discovery rate, a later analysis found around 15,000 TCR beta sequences to be associated with HLA alleles. Within an earlier analysis, most TCR beta V segments proved productive either about 87% or about 30% of the time. Cytomegalovirus association was listed for about 180 TCR beta chains.

As regards this clone: Its cognate antigen is unknown.

The origin of this receptor is a woman aged 40 to 50 in good health and CMV-seropositive. The chain joins TRBV4-3 to TRBJ2-1; TRBD2 aligns across 7 bases. The sample was PBMCs. CDR3: CASSPGGPGGSYNEQFF. The CDR3 nucleotides read TGCGCCAGCAGCCCGGGTGGGCCGGGAGGCTCCTACAATGAGCAGTTCTTC.